Given below is one T cell receptor (beta chain) in context. The sample originates from a study of shared clonotypes between healthy human individuals. Background on the study: The study used three CD4 naive, three CD4 memory, two CD8 naive and one CD8 memory plate per donor.

A split of CD4+ cells into CD45RA+ naive and CD45RA-negative memory subsets was performed. Sequencing used immunoSEQ multiplex PCR; TCRdb keeps in-frame clones, though not all of them. The sample shows roughly 2 million clones, approximately 96% of them seen only once. Germline V lookup: CDR1 SGHVS, CDR2 FQNEAQ. The CDR3 has 16 residues. V shed 4 bases and J shed 4 bases, with 16 bases lying between them. The receptor was derived from a man in his late teens or twenties in good health. Specimen: naive CD4+ T cells sorted from blood. Subset defined: CD45RA+ positively selected. V is TRBV7-8 and J is TRBJ2-2, with a possible D match to TRBD1 (6 bases). This CDR3 is CASSSGTSGTTGELFF. The CDR3 nucleotides are TGTGCCAGCAGCTCTGGGACATCGGGAACCACCGGGGAGCTGTTTTTT.